Listed here is a single TCR beta chain. Its antigen is unidentified. The sample originates from a study of T-cell memory formation after mild COVID-19. Study information: Most TCR clusters belonged to a single donor. Study outcomes and limitations: Clones that got smaller from day 15 to 85 had even CD4/CD8, while clones growing later tipped toward CD4+.

J lost 5 bases, V lost 4 bases, and 9 bases had no gene match. CDR3 length: 17 amino acids. CDR1 and CDR2 from the germline V gene are LGHNA and YNFKEQ. TCRdb ran MiXCR on the 5' RACE reads and lists one entry per CDR3 protein. The sample includes over 400,000 distinct CDR3 sequences, 20% to 30% of them seen just once. The specimen sequenced was PBMCs or a T cell subset sorted from them (not recorded which). The V call is TRBV4-2, the J call TRBJ2-1, with 12 nucleotides matching TRBD2. The source is an adult woman who had mild COVID-19 (a few samples of this study predate the infection). Cell type and time point are not known. CDR3 nucleotides: TGTGCCAGCAGCCCGACATACACTAGCGGGAGGAACAATGAGCAGTTCTTC. Its translation is CASSPTYTSGRNNEQFF.